One and the same sample provided the 8 T cell receptor beta chains below, sequenced in a study of read filtering for tumor transcriptome and immune sequencing. From roughly 390 ng of RNA, a library with molecular barcoded alpha/delta and beta/gamma adaptors was made. TCRdb processed the reads anew with MiXCR; each CDR3 protein has one entry. The sample carries 40,000 to 50,000 distinct CDR3 sequences, roughly 13% recorded once. Sequenced input: a population of CD138-negative cells sorted from bone marrow. These TCRs come from a donor aged 40 or older with multiple myeloma.

This clonotype was observed at least ten times. This chain connects TRBV29-1 to TRBJ2-1, with 7 bases lining up with TRBD2. After removal of 0 bases from V and 0 bases from J, the junction contained 8 bases not matched to a gene. In germline, CDR1 is SQVTM, CDR2 ANQGSEA. The CDR3 is 17 residues long. CDR3 nucleotide sequence: TGCAGCGTTGAAGATCCTCTGGGAGGGAGCTCCTACAATGAGCAGTTCTTC. Its protein is CSVEDPLGGSSYNEQFF.

This clonotype has more than one count but fewer than ten. A read error is possible here, since a much larger clone lies one base away. This rearrangement joins TRBV5-1 to TRBJ2-3, with a tentative D call TRBD1 (7 bases). This CDR3 is built from 14 residues. Germline CDR1 and CDR2: SGHRS and YFSETQ. Trimming pared 3 bases from V and 10 bases from J, leaving 18 bases between. The DNA for the CDR3 is TGCGCCAGCAGCTGGGGGACAGCCGGGGGTGCGCAGTATTTT. This sequence encodes CASSWGTAGGAQYF.

This clonotype occurred a few times. The chain joins TRBV20-1 to TRBJ2-3, with TRBD2 matching over 9 bases. V lost 6 bases, J lost 2 bases, and 6 bases stayed unmatched. CDR1 is DFQATT, CDR2 SNEGSKA, per germline (reference sequence). The CDR3 has 14 amino acids. The CDR3 sequence is CSAIAGVATDTQYF. CDR3 DNA sequence: TGCAGTGCAATAGCGGGAGTAGCCACAGATACGCAGTATTTT.

This clonotype was recorded many times. The chain combines TRBV19 with TRBJ2-4; D is possibly TRBD2 (5 bases). Trimming stripped 8 bases from V and 4 bases from J, with 18 bases between. This CDR3 spans 15 amino acids. Germline lookup yields CDR1 LNHDA and CDR2 SQIVND (reference sequence). The CDR3 region has the DNA TGTGCCAGTTCCGTTGGAGGAACGAGGAAAAACATTCAGTACTTC. This translates into CASSVGGTRKNIQYF.

This clonotype was detected ten times or more. The gene calls are TRBV20-1 and TRBJ2-3; TRBD2 is a possible D gene (5 bases). In germline, CDR1 is DFQATT, CDR2 SNEGSKA (reference sequence). The CDR3 is 15 residues long. The ends were cut back, 4 bases at V and 0 bases at J, with 14 bases in the middle. CDR3 DNA: TGCAGTGCTAAGATAGCGCCCACAAGCACAGATACGCAGTATTTT. This sequence encodes CSAKIAPTSTDTQYF.

Ten or more counts support this clonotype. The gene calls are TRBV29-1 and TRBJ2-2, with a weak D call TRBD1 (5 bases). Trimming removed 1 base from V and 7 bases from J, with 13 bases in between. The CDR3 totals 14 residues. The V gene's germline CDR1 is SQVTM and CDR2 ANQGSEA. The CDR3 DNA is TGCAGCGTTGAAGGATTGTGGGGCAACGGGGAGCTGTTTTTT. It is translated as CSVEGLWGNGELFF.

This clonotype is medium-sized by share. This sequence joins TRBV24-1 and TRBJ2-1, with 7 bases lining up with TRBD2. Per germline, CDR1 KGHDR and CDR2 SFDVKD. This CDR3 has 15 residues. Trimming cost V 2 bases and J 5 bases; bases outside gene matches: 5. CDR3 coding DNA: TGTGCCACCAGTGATTCGACTAGCAGTCACAATGAGCAGTTCTTC. Translation: CATSDSTSSHNEQFF.

There are many counts of this clonotype. The V and J genes are TRBV2 and TRBJ2-1, with unresolved D. Germline lookup yields CDR1 SNHLY and CDR2 FYNNEI. V was clipped by 8 bases and J by 7 bases, with 12 bases between them. There are 12 residues in the CDR3. CDR3 sequence: CASRPSPNEQFF. The CDR3 DNA reads as TGTGCCAGCCGCCCTTCTCCTAATGAGCAGTTCTTC.